The 27 T cell receptor beta chains below all came from one sample that was sequenced in a study of blood T cells in healthy people across ages. Next came a second PCR, run for about 6 to 11 cycles, which used a sample-barcoded 5' primer along with a J-beta primer mix. TCRdb re-analysed the 5' RACE reads in MiXCR, keeping a single row per CDR3 protein. Of some 1.4 million distinct CDR3 sequences listed, 42% are singletons. The sample consisted of blood. These TCRs come from a woman younger than 30 in good health.

The chain couples TRBV20-1 to TRBJ2-1; a weak D match, TRBD2 (6 bases). CDR3 length equals 15 residues. V dropped 6 bases and J dropped 4 bases, with 19 bases sitting between them. CDR1 is DFQATT, CDR2 SNEGSKA, per germline (reference sequence). In DNA form, the CDR3 reads TGCAGTGCCCAAAGAGCGGCGCGGGGATACAATGAGCAGTTCTTC. Translated, it gives CSAQRAARGYNEQFF.

This clonotype came up a few times. This sequence joins TRBV15 and TRBJ2-1; 10 nucleotides line up with TRBD2. The CDR3 has 18 residues. Germline trimming cut 8 bases from V and 0 bases from J; bases unmatched to any gene: 13. Germline V CDR1 and CDR2: LNHNV, YYDKDF (reference sequence). For the CDR3, the DNA is TGTGCCACCTATACCGGACTAGCGGAACTAAACTCCTACAATGAGCAGTTCTTC. This sequence encodes CATYTGLAELNSYNEQFF.

At least ten counts were recorded for this clonotype. The genes are TRBV29-1 and TRBJ2-1, with 9 nucleotides matching TRBD2. This CDR3 is 14 amino acids long. With 6 bases clipped from V and 3 bases from J, the junction kept 6 bases outside the gene matches. Germline CDR1 SQVTM, CDR2 ANQGSEA. CDR3 region: CSVPSGAYYNEQFF. In DNA, the CDR3 is TGCAGCGTCCCTAGCGGGGCATACTACAATGAGCAGTTCTTC.

The chain uses TRBV29-1 and TRBJ2-5; 13 bases map to TRBD2. The CDR3 has 16 amino acids. CDR1 is SQVTM, CDR2 ANQGSEA, per germline. V lost 5 bases, J lost 4 bases, and 10 bases stayed unmatched. The CDR3 region is CSVSPWTSGSGETQYF. The CDR3 region has the DNA TGCAGCGTTTCGCCATGGACTAGCGGGAGCGGAGAGACCCAGTACTTC.

The genes are TRBV20-1 and TRBJ1-5, with D uncertain. Trimming took off 0 bases at V and 9 bases at J, with 18 bases between the two ends. The CDR3 has 15 residues. CDR1 and CDR2 from the germline V gene are DFQATT and SNEGSKA (reference sequence). CDR3 sequence reads: CSARDRVGSTWPQHF. Written as DNA, the CDR3 is TGCAGTGCTAGAGATCGTGTGGGGTCGACTTGGCCCCAGCATTTT.

This clonotype was observed a handful of times. The rearrangement uses TRBV20-1 and TRBJ1-4, with D perhaps TRBD1 (5 bases). CDR1 and CDR2 from the germline V gene are DFQATT and SNEGSKA (reference sequence). Trimming pared 0 bases from V and 8 bases from J, leaving 13 bases between. The CDR3 covers 14 residues. In nucleotides, the CDR3 is TGCAGTGCTAGAGAAGGGCAGGGAAGAGAAAAACTGTTTTTT. Residues: CSAREGQGREKLFF.

This clonotype was observed at least ten times. The chain joins TRBV12-3 or TRBV12-4 to TRBJ2-1; weak D call: TRBD2 (5 bases). CDR3 length: 15 amino acids. The V gene lost 3 bases and the J gene lost 8 bases, with 17 bases spanning the gap. The CDR3 sequence: CASSLQLGRGDEQFF. The CDR3 DNA is TGTGCCAGCAGTTTGCAGCTTGGGAGAGGTGATGAGCAGTTCTTC.

V usage is TRBV10-3 and J usage is TRBJ2-7; the D gene is possibly TRBD1 (6 bases). Germline-derived CDR1 and CDR2 are ENHRY and SYGVKD. This CDR3 spans 15 amino acids. V lost 1 base, J lost 2 bases, and 12 bases lay in between. CDR3 amino acids: CAISELAGDPYEQYF. Here the CDR3 DNA reads TGTGCCATCAGTGAGTTGGCAGGGGACCCCTACGAGCAGTACTTC.

The chain employs TRBV12-3 or TRBV12-4 and TRBJ2-3; 7 bases align to TRBD2. The CDR3 consists of 16 residues. V dropped 3 bases and J dropped 5; count of bases not matched to a gene: 11. CDR3 coding DNA: TGTGCCAGCAGTTTCTCCCCCGGACTAGGAAAAGATACGCAGTATTTT. Translated: CASSFSPGLGKDTQYF.

This chain connects TRBV4-1 to TRBJ2-1; tentative D call: TRBD2 (6 bases). Germline CDR1 reads MGHRA; CDR2 reads YSYEKL. V shed 2 bases and J shed 7 bases, with 18 bases lying between them. There are 16 residues in the CDR3. CDR3 sequence: CASSQLAAPFGNEQFF. CDR3 bases: TGCGCCAGCAGCCAATTAGCGGCGCCCTTTGGTAATGAGCAGTTCTTC.

The rearrangement links TRBV6-5 to TRBJ1-2; 10 bases map to TRBD1. The CDR3 length is 14 residues. Germline assignment: CDR1 MNHEY and CDR2 SVGAGI. Trimming at V came to 4 bases and at J to 7 bases, leaving 6 bases not matched to a gene. CDR3 loop: CASSSPGQGFGYTF. CDR3 DNA sequence: TGTGCCAGCAGTTCACCGGGACAGGGGTTTGGCTACACCTTC.

This clonotype was detected only a few times. V is TRBV29-1 and J is TRBJ2-3; D remains ambiguous. Germline assignment: CDR1 SQVTM and CDR2 ANQGSEA. V was clipped by 8 bases and J by 4 bases, with 10 bases between them. The CDR3 runs to 11 residues. For the CDR3, the DNA is TGCAGCAAACGAGAGGCAGATACGCAGTATTTT. Translating gives CSKREADTQYF.

This clonotype was counted only a few times. The CDR3 loop reads CASSPSWDNGDNEKLFF. DNA for the CDR3: TGTGCCAGCAGCCCTTCTTGGGACAACGGCGATAATGAAAAACTGTTTTTT. The chain has TRBV13 and TRBJ1-4; D perhaps matches TRBD1 (6 bases). Trimming stripped 5 bases from V and 4 bases from J, with 20 bases between. This CDR3 comprises 17 residues. Germline assignment: CDR1 PRHDT and CDR2 FYEKMQ (reference sequence).

This chain connects TRBV14 to TRBJ2-1, with 14 bases matching TRBD2. Per germline, CDR1 SGHDN and CDR2 FVKESK. This CDR3 is 15 amino acids long. The trim removed 8 bases at V and 9 bases at J, leaving 9 bases unmatched. The CDR3 DNA reads as TGTGCCAGCGGGAGACTAGCGGGGGGGCCAGTTGAGCAGTTCTTC. This encodes CASGRLAGGPVEQFF. The whole variable domain, remainder taken from reference TRBV14 and TRBJ2-1, is EAGVTQFPSHSVIEKGQTVTLRCDPISGHDNLYWYRRVMGKEIKFLLHFVKESKQDESGMPNNRFLAERTGGTYSTLKVQPAELEDSGVYFCASGRLAGGPVEQFFGPGTRLTVL.

Only a few counts were recorded for this clonotype. The gene calls are TRBV6-6 and TRBJ2-3; tentatively, D is TRBD2 (5 bases). The V and J ends lost 7 bases and 0 bases respectively, with 14 bases between them. The CDR3 loop spans 15 amino acids. The germline CDR1 and CDR2 sequences are MNHNY and SVGAGI (reference sequence). In nucleotides, the CDR3 is TGTGCCAGCACTCTTAGCGCGGCTAGCACAGATACGCAGTATTTT. Residues: CASTLSAASTDTQYF.

Only a few counts were recorded for this clonotype. The rearrangement links TRBV11-2 to TRBJ2-1; D is uncertain. Germline loops: CDR1 SGHAT, CDR2 FQNNGV. V dropped 7 bases and J dropped 9 bases, with 10 bases sitting between them. The CDR3 consists of 11 residues. This CDR3 is CASTPLGEQFF. CDR3 DNA: TGTGCCAGCACCCCTCTGGGTGAGCAGTTCTTC.

This clonotype occurred a few times. The CDR3 protein is CSVEDLARNPNYGYTF. CDR3 bases: TGCAGCGTTGAAGATCTGGCGCGAAACCCTAACTATGGCTACACCTTC. The rearrangement links TRBV29-1 to TRBJ1-2; D is undetermined. Per the germline V gene, CDR1 is SQVTM and CDR2 is ANQGSEA. This CDR3 is 16 amino acids long. Trimming pared 0 bases from V and 0 bases from J, leaving 14 bases between.

The rearrangement uses TRBV15 and TRBJ1-2; a possible D gene is TRBD1 (5 bases). Germline CDR1 and CDR2: LNHNV and YYDKDF (reference sequence). The CDR3 runs 12 residues. V was trimmed by 6 bases and J by 2 bases, leaving 7 bases between them. CDR3 in DNA: TGTGCCACCAGTTCAGGGAACTATGGCTACACCTTC. Residues: CATSSGNYGYTF.

The chain has TRBV6-1 and TRBJ2-3; D not resolved. In germline, CDR1 is MNHNS, CDR2 SASEGT. The CDR3 extends over 14 amino acids. Trimming cost V 1 base and J 3 bases, with 8 bases left between them. For the CDR3, the DNA is TGTGCCAGCAGTGAAGGGCCGACTACAGATACGCAGTATTTT. This codes for CASSEGPTTDTQYF.

This clonotype was observed a few times. The V gene is TRBV6-7, the J gene TRBJ2-1; 7 nucleotides line up with TRBD2. TRBV6-7 is filed as an ORF, its function uncertain. The CDR3 is 15 residues long. Germline trimming cut 2 bases from V and 8 bases from J; bases unmatched to any gene: 9. CDR3 DNA: TGTGCCAGCAGTTACGCCGACGGGAGGATTTATGAGCAGTTCTTC. Protein sequence: CASSYADGRIYEQFF.

With regard to this clonotype: A much larger clonotype is one base distant, so this may be a read error. This chain joins TRBV28 and TRBJ1-2, with 10 positions matching TRBD1. The CDR3 runs to 14 residues. The trim removed 6 bases at V and 3 bases at J, leaving 4 bases unmatched. The germline gives CDR1 MDHEN, CDR2 SYDVKM. CDR3 region: CASRAGTGDYGYTF. The CDR3 DNA is TGTGCCAGCAGGGCCGGGACAGGGGACTATGGCTACACCTTC.

The J gene is TRBJ2-3, the V gene TRBV20-1, with 14 nucleotides matching TRBD2. The V segment lost 3 bases and the J segment 3 bases; nucleotides outside the gene matches: 2. Germline CDR1 is DFQATT and CDR2 is SNEGSKA (reference sequence). The CDR3 extends over 15 amino acids. As DNA, the CDR3 is TGCAGTGCTAGCAGGACTAGCGGGAGGACAGATACGCAGTATTTT. It translates to CSASRTSGRTDTQYF.

As for this clonotype: A much larger clone is a single base away; this may be a read error. The chain joins TRBV20-1 to TRBJ2-7, with D unresolved. Germline CDR1 DFQATT, CDR2 SNEGSKA (reference sequence). V lost 8 bases and J lost 0, with 11 bases in between. This CDR3 spans 12 amino acids. CDR3 amino acids: CSTHDGSYEQYF. The CDR3 coding sequence is TGCAGTACTCATGACGGCTCCTACGAGCAGTACTTC.

In this sample, this clonotype turned up a few times. CDR3 bases: TGTGCCAGCAGTTCCCGGACAGGTTATGGCTACACCTTC. Encoded protein: CASSSRTGYGYTF. The chain uses TRBV27 and TRBJ1-2; 7 nucleotides line up with TRBD1. Germline V gene lookup returns CDR1 MNHEY and CDR2 SMNVEV (reference sequence). V lost 4 bases to trimming and J lost 5 bases; unmatched junction nucleotides: 4. The CDR3 has 13 amino acids.

The rearrangement uses TRBV28 and TRBJ2-7; TRBD1 aligns across 9 bases. J was trimmed by 5 bases and V by 5 bases; bases with no gene match: 10. This CDR3 spans 15 amino acids. Germline values: CDR1 MDHEN, CDR2 SYDVKM. CDR3 in DNA: TGTGCCAGCAGTCCACCGGGACAGGGAATCCACGAGCAGTACTTC. Translation: CASSPPGQGIHEQYF.

The rearrangement joins TRBV29-1 to TRBJ2-5, with 7 positions matching TRBD2. The CDR3 consists of 15 residues. J lost 11 bases, V lost 5 bases, and 20 bases had no gene match. Germline V gives CDR1 SQVTM, CDR2 ANQGSEA. This CDR3 reads CSVRSGPGDYNEQYF. DNA of the CDR3: TGCAGCGTTCGTTCGGGCCCGGGGGACTACAATGAGCAGTACTTC. The full variable domain, with the rest looked up from reference TRBV29-1 and TRBJ2-5, is SAVISQKPSRDICQRGTSLTIQCQVDSQVTMMFWYRQQPGQSLTLIATANQGSEATYESGFVIDKFPISRPNLTFSTLTVSNMSPEDSSIYLCSVRSGPGDYNEQYFGPGTRLLVL.

This clonotype has just a few counts. The chain recombines TRBV20-1 with TRBJ2-7; 8 bases are shared with TRBD2. J lost 0 bases, V lost 3 bases, and 10 bases had no gene match. This CDR3 is 16 amino acids long. Germline V gene data show CDR1 as DFQATT and CDR2 as SNEGSKA (reference sequence). The CDR3 loop reads CSARSGRGGTSYEQYF. For the CDR3, the DNA is TGCAGTGCTAGGTCCGGTCGGGGGGGGACCTCCTACGAGCAGTACTTC.